A selection of T cell receptor beta chains follows, all from one sample in a study of memory CD4+ T cells and cytomegalovirus serostatus. Profiled with immunoSEQ multiplex PCR; TCRdb holds only in-frame clones, not every one. The sample carries around 50,000 clones, approximately 78% recorded once. Sequenced input: memory CD4+ T cells from blood. The receptors were gathered from an adult in good health and CMV-seronegative. Each CDR3 is given with its conserved first and last residue. D genes are given only for firm matches. Not every row has a clone size; where given, it reads once, few, many or a size class.

V	D	J	size	CDR3	DNA
TRBV27	TRBD1	TRBJ1-6	-	CASSGGQGYNSPLHF	TGTGCCAGCAGTGGCGGACAGGGCTATAATTCACCCCTCCACTTT
TRBV7-2	TRBD1	TRBJ2-2	-	CASSAPTGAHRTGELFF	TGTGCCAGCAGCGCCCCGACAGGGGCACACCGCACCGGGGAGCTGTTTTTT
TRBV4-1	TRBD1	TRBJ1-4	few	CASSQFRGPLYNEKLFF	TGCGCCAGCAGCCAATTCAGGGGGCCTTTGTATAACGAAAAACTGTTTTTT
TRBV30	-	TRBJ2-2	-	CAWLGFTGELFF	TGTGCCTGGTTAGGGTTCACCGGGGAGCTGTTTTTT
TRBV7-9	-	TRBJ2-3	-	CASSPRGPDTQYF	TGTGCCAGCAGCCCTAGGGGTCCAGATACGCAGTATTTT
TRBV19	-	TRBJ1-1	-	CASSPGGYANTEAFF	TGTGCCAGTAGTCCGGGAGGATACGCGAACACTGAAGCTTTCTTT
TRBV18	TRBD1	TRBJ2-7	-	CASSRDRGPGEQYF	TGTGCCAGCTCTAGGGACAGGGGCCCGGGGGAGCAGTACTTC
TRBV6-5	TRBD1	TRBJ1-5	-	CASSSTGAGNQPQHF	TGTGCCAGCAGTTCAACAGGGGCTGGCAATCAGCCCCAGCATTTT
TRBV19	-	TRBJ2-1	-	CASSRDDTDLYNEQFF	TGTGCCAGTAGCAGGGACGACACAGACCTCTACAATGAGCAGTTCTTC
TRBV18	TRBD1	TRBJ2-1	-	CASSPLGQGGRNEQFF	TGTGCCAGCTCACCTTTAGGACAGGGAGGAAGGAATGAGCAGTTCTTC
TRBV29-1	TRBD1	TRBJ2-1	-	CSVAGQQLQYEQFF	TGCAGCGTTGCGGGACAGCAGCTACAGTATGAGCAGTTCTTC
TRBV7-9	-	TRBJ1-2	-	CASSLRGAESYTF	TGTGCCAGCAGCTTAAGGGGCGCTGAGAGCTACACCTTC
TRBV6-6	TRBD2	TRBJ2-7	once	CASSQAGTSAYEQYF	TGTGCCAGCAGCCAGGCGGGGACTAGCGCATACGAGCAGTACTTC
TRBV28	-	TRBJ2-6	-	CASSLSSVARGGANVLTF	TGTGCCAGCAGTTTAAGTTCAGTAGCTCGGGGGGGGGCCAACGTCCTGACTTTC
TRBV5-1	TRBD1	TRBJ2-6	few	CASSLGTEGANVLTF	TGCGCCAGCAGCCTCGGGACAGAAGGGGCCAACGTCCTGACTTTC
TRBV10-3	TRBD2	TRBJ2-7	once	CAISEPGLAYEQYF	TGTGCCATCAGTGAGCCGGGACTAGCTTACGAGCAGTACTTC
TRBV11-2	TRBD1	TRBJ2-4	-	CASSQIWDRDGTKNIQYF	TGTGCCAGCAGCCAAATATGGGACAGGGACGGGACCAAAAACATTCAGTACTTC
TRBV6-1	TRBD1	TRBJ1-4	-	CASSEYTGDRKLFF	TGTGCCAGCAGTGAATATACAGGGGATCGAAAACTGTTTTTT
TRBV9	-	TRBJ2-1	-	CASSPTFGWVNNEQFF	TGTGCCAGCAGTCCTACCTTCGGGTGGGTGAACAATGAGCAGTTCTTC
TRBV19	-	TRBJ1-3	once	CASSPGAGGNTIYF	TGTGCCAGTAGCCCAGGGGCTGGTGGAAACACCATATATTTT
TRBV28	TRBD1	TRBJ1-5	few	CASSPRTGGSQPQHF	TGTGCCAGCAGTCCCCGGACAGGGGGCAGTCAGCCCCAGCATTTT
TRBV7-9	-	TRBJ1-1	-	CASSREAEAFF	TGTGCCAGCAGCCGGGAGGCTGAAGCTTTCTTT
TRBV19	-	TRBJ2-1	few	CASKLRESYNEQFF	TGTGCCAGTAAACTACGGGAGTCCTACAATGAGCAGTTCTTC
TRBV4-3	-	TRBJ2-3	-	CASSPRGRADTQYF	TGCGCCAGCAGCCCCCGGGGGAGAGCAGATACGCAGTATTTT
TRBV27	-	TRBJ1-1	-	CASKFRGGTEAFF	TGTGCCAGCAAATTTCGCGGGGGAACTGAAGCTTTCTTT
TRBV6-1	TRBD1	TRBJ2-7	-	CASRTGFYEQYF	TGTGCCAGCAGGACAGGGTTCTACGAGCAGTACTTC
TRBV7-3	TRBD1	TRBJ2-1	-	CASSSGQGHNEQFF	TGTGCCAGCAGCTCCGGACAGGGCCACAATGAGCAGTTCTTC
TRBV19	-	TRBJ2-7	-	CASSIVGSEQYF	TGTGCCAGTAGTATAGTGGGCAGCGAGCAGTACTTC
TRBV2	TRBD2	TRBJ2-2	once	CASRPGLAGAGELFF	TGTGCCAGCAGACCGGGACTAGCGGGAGCCGGGGAGCTGTTTTTT
TRBV6-5	-	TRBJ1-5	-	CASSQDGTNQPQHF	TGTGCCAGCAGCCAAGACGGTACCAATCAGCCCCAGCATTTT
TRBV19	-	TRBJ2-2	-	CASSISGVKAGELFF	TGTGCCAGTAGTATTTCGGGGGTAAAGGCCGGGGAGCTGTTTTTT
TRBV19	TRBD2	TRBJ2-1	-	CASNPLASGSGSYNEQFF	TGTGCCAGTAACCCATTGGCTAGCGGGAGCGGGTCCTACAATGAGCAGTTCTTC
TRBV4-2	TRBD1	TRBJ1-6	-	CASSQVDRDSDSPLHF	TGTGCCAGCAGCCAAGTAGACCGGGACAGCGATTCACCCCTCCACTTT
TRBV7-2	-	TRBJ2-5	-	CASSADMDGTQYF	TGTGCCAGCAGCGCGGACATGGATGGGACCCAGTACTTC
TRBV7-3	TRBD1	TRBJ1-1	few	CASSPRAVTGGANTEAFF	TGTGCCAGCAGCCCCAGAGCTGTGACAGGGGGCGCAAACACTGAAGCTTTCTTT
TRBV11-2	-	TRBJ2-1	-	CASSLAGGVGRYNEQFF	TGTGCCAGCAGCTTAGCGGGCGGGGTCGGCCGGTACAATGAGCAGTTCTTC
TRBV11-1	-	TRBJ2-5	-	CASSLDRYTQETQYF	TGTGCCAGCAGCTTAGACAGATACACCCAAGAGACCCAGTACTTC
TRBV6-1	TRBD1	TRBJ2-1	-	CASLLRGHSNEQFF	TGTGCCAGCCTTCTGAGGGGGCATAGTAATGAGCAGTTCTTC
TRBV27	TRBD2	TRBJ2-1	-	CASGFTTGLAGVNEQFF	TGTGCCAGCGGGTTCACGACGGGACTAGCGGGAGTAAATGAGCAGTTCTTC
TRBV6-1	-	TRBJ1-2	-	CASSEDEGYGYTF	TGTGCCAGCAGTGAAGACGAGGGGTATGGCTACACCTTC
TRBV7-8	TRBD2	TRBJ2-2	few	CASSLREGNGELFF	TGTGCCAGCAGCTTGCGGGAGGGTAACGGGGAGCTGTTTTTT
TRBV7-2	TRBD1	TRBJ1-2	once	CASTKGQANYGYTF	TGTGCCAGCACTAAAGGACAGGCTAACTATGGCTACACCTTC
TRBV29-1	-	TRBJ2-6	-	CSAIQGSSGANVLTF	TGCAGCGCCATACAGGGAAGCTCTGGGGCCAACGTCCTGACTTTC
TRBV4-1	-	TRBJ2-4	once	CASSQNLFENIQYF	TGCGCCAGCAGCCAAAACCTGTTCGAAAACATTCAGTACTTC
TRBV9	TRBD2	TRBJ2-2	-	CASGVAGGNTGELFF	TGTGCCAGCGGGGTAGCGGGAGGGAACACCGGGGAGCTGTTTTTT
TRBV28	-	TRBJ1-5	once	CASTSISSNQPQHF	TGTGCCAGCACCTCGATCTCAAGCAATCAGCCCCAGCATTTT
TRBV2	TRBD2	TRBJ2-2	-	CASRPNLAGGAGELFF	TGTGCCAGCAGGCCTAACCTAGCGGGAGGGGCCGGGGAGCTGTTTTTT
TRBV27	-	TRBJ1-6	-	CASSFRGAGGSSPLHF	TGTGCCAGCAGTTTTAGAGGGGCTGGAGGGAGTTCACCCCTCCACTTT
TRBV9	-	TRBJ2-2	-	CASSVGQGGTGELFF	TGTGCCAGCAGCGTAGGGCAGGGGGGCACCGGGGAGCTGTTTTTT
TRBV5-6	TRBD1	TRBJ2-1	-	CASSLDRVNEQFF	TGTGCCAGCAGCCTGGACAGGGTCAATGAGCAGTTCTTC
TRBV4-1	TRBD1	TRBJ2-2	-	CASTRDRAGTGELFF	TGCGCCAGCACTAGGGACAGGGCCGGCACCGGGGAGCTGTTTTTT
TRBV25-1	-	TRBJ2-7	-	CASSESGRSDEQYF	TGTGCCAGCAGTGAAAGTGGCCGATCCGACGAGCAGTACTTC
TRBV2	-	TRBJ2-5	few	CASSDLGGETQYF	TGTGCCAGCAGTGATTTGGGTGGGGAGACCCAGTACTTC
TRBV27	-	TRBJ2-3	-	CASSLEGWGTDTQYF	TGTGCCAGCAGTTTAGAGGGGTGGGGCACAGATACGCAGTATTTT
TRBV7-3	-	TRBJ2-1	-	CASSLTVLGGNNEQFF	TGTGCCAGCAGCTTAACGGTTTTAGGGGGGAACAATGAGCAGTTCTTC